These 18 T cell receptor beta chains were sequenced from one sample in a study of regulatory T cells in long-lasting Graves disease. Building of the TCR beta libraries involved iRepertoire HTBI primers and Arm-PCR of CDR3 regions. MiXCR, applied by TCRdb to the multiplex PCR reads, yields one record per CDR3 protein. The sample records fewer than 450,000 distinct CDR3 sequences, over 14% being singletons. Time point of the sample: newly diagnosed GD, antithyroid drugs for less than 3 months. The TCR library was made from RNA extracted from PBMCs. This same sample was also taken into another study, of T cells in Graves' hyperthyroidism and ophthalmopathy.

Source: peripheral blood mononuclear cells (PBMCs), taken at new diagnosis, from a patient treated with antithyroid drugs. Receptors originate from a woman in her forties with Graves disease.

This clonotype has at least ten counts. The chain has TRBV2 and TRBJ2-1; 16 nucleotides line up with TRBD2. V trimming: 7 bases; J trimming: 7 bases; junction bases outside the gene matches: 7. CDR3 length: 16 amino acids. Looked up from germline, CDR1 is SNHLY and CDR2 is FYNNEI. The CDR3 region has the DNA TGTGCCAGCAACCCCCTGGGACTAGCGGGAGGGAATGAGCAGTTCTTC. Encoded protein: CASNPLGLAGGNEQFF.

There are many counts of this clonotype. This chain links TRBV13 with TRBJ2-5; tentative D call: TRBD2 (6 bases). V was clipped by 5 bases and J by 0 bases, with 13 bases between them. Germline V gives CDR1 PRHDT, CDR2 FYEKMQ (reference sequence). CDR3 length: 15 residues. The CDR3 sequence: CASSPDLADQETQYF. The CDR3 nucleotides are TGTGCCAGCAGCCCGGACTTAGCGGACCAAGAGACCCAGTACTTC.

This clonotype has a handful of counts. The gene calls are TRBV25-1 and TRBJ1-3; D might be TRBD1 (6 bases). V was shortened by 4 bases and J by 4 bases, with 11 bases between the two germline ends. The CDR3 has 14 residues. Germline V gene sequence: CDR1 MGHDK, CDR2 SYGVNS. CDR3 bases: TGTGCCAGCAGTGGCGGGACAACCGGAAACACCATATATTTT. It is translated as CASSGGTTGNTIYF.

This clonotype came up many times. This rearrangement joins TRBV6-1 to TRBJ2-7; TRBD1 matches at 7 bases. V was pared by 6 bases and J by 3 bases, with 8 bases of the junction left unmatched. The CDR3 length is 14 residues. Germline lookup yields CDR1 MNHNS and CDR2 SASEGT. The CDR3 protein is CASRQTGTVYEQYF. The CDR3 bases are TGTGCCAGCAGACAGACAGGGACGGTCTACGAGCAGTACTTC.

This clonotype was observed a few times. This chain links TRBV7-8 with TRBJ2-2, with a tentative D call TRBD2 (6 bases). The CDR3 spans 19 residues. Germline CDR1 is SGHVS and CDR2 is FQNEAQ. With 2 bases removed from V and 3 bases from J, the gap between germline ends came to 22 bases. The CDR3 spells CASSLMRTNLGGYTGELFF. The CDR3 coding sequence is TGTGCCAGCAGCTTAATGAGGACCAATCTCGGGGGATACACCGGGGAGCTGTTTTTT.

This clonotype was detected many times. The CDR3 spells CASSWDRGQETQYF. CDR3 in DNA: TGTGCCAGCAGCTGGGACAGGGGGCAAGAGACCCAGTACTTC. The chain combines TRBV6-1 with TRBJ2-5; 11 nucleotides match TRBD1. The V and J ends lost 6 bases and 2 bases, in that order; junction bases with no gene match: 2. CDR1 and CDR2 from the germline V gene are MNHNS and SASEGT. This CDR3 comprises 14 residues.

Many counts were recorded for this clonotype. The chain carries TRBV6-5 and TRBJ2-5, with 9 bases that match TRBD2. The CDR3 length is 15 residues. Germline CDR1 and CDR2: MNHEY and SVGAGI. Unmatched junction bases numbered 6, after V lost 2 bases and J lost 5 bases. This chain's CDR3 is CASSYVAGVRETQYF. The CDR3, as DNA: TGTGCCAGCAGTTACGTAGCGGGAGTTCGGGAGACCCAGTACTTC.

V usage is TRBV2 and J usage is TRBJ2-3; perhaps TRBD2 as D (6 bases). Germline CDR1 is SNHLY and CDR2 is FYNNEI. V gave up 6 bases and J gave up 4 bases, with 17 bases separating them. The CDR3 is made up of 15 amino acids. As DNA, the CDR3 is TGTGCCAGCAGGTTTAGCGGAGAGCCGCCAGATACGCAGTATTTT. This encodes CASRFSGEPPDTQYF.

This clonotype was detected ten times or more. The chain carries TRBV7-3 and TRBJ2-3; unclear D gene. This CDR3 region has 14 residues. Trimming pared 5 bases from V and 4 bases from J, leaving 13 bases between. The germline gives CDR1 SGHTA, CDR2 FQGTGA. DNA of the CDR3: TGTGCCAGCAGCCCAAATAGCCCCCCAGATACGCAGTATTTT. It specifies CASSPNSPPDTQYF.

This clonotype was picked up many times. The V call is TRBV20-1, the J call TRBJ1-1; D may be TRBD1 (6 bases). In germline, CDR1 is DFQATT, CDR2 SNEGSKA (reference sequence). Trimming removed 6 bases at V and 4 bases at J, with 15 bases between. The CDR3 is 13 amino acids. The CDR3 bases are TGCAGTGCGGGGGGGCGGGGGTCCACTGAAGCTTTCTTT. Protein product: CSAGGRGSTEAFF.

V usage is TRBV6-1 and J usage is TRBJ1-3; the D gene is possibly TRBD1 (5 bases). Trimming stripped 10 bases from V and 0 bases from J, with 13 bases between. In germline, CDR1 is MNHNS, CDR2 SASEGT. The CDR3 totals 14 residues. The CDR3 is CATWGRLSGNTIYF. As DNA, the CDR3 is TGTGCCACCTGGGGACGCCTCTCTGGAAACACCATATATTTT.

This clonotype was recorded many times. The chain joins TRBV20-1 to TRBJ2-1; 10 positions match TRBD2. Germline V lookup: CDR1 DFQATT, CDR2 SNEGSKA (reference sequence). J was trimmed by 5 bases and V by 4 bases; bases with no gene match: 11. The CDR3 covers 16 residues. This chain's CDR3 is CSAMPSGRLLNNEQFF. CDR3 DNA sequence: TGCAGTGCTATGCCTAGCGGGAGACTTCTAAACAATGAGCAGTTCTTC.

At least ten counts were recorded for this clonotype. V gene TRBV2 combines with J gene TRBJ2-3, with D hard to call. CDR3 length equals 14 residues. Germline V gene lookup returns CDR1 SNHLY and CDR2 FYNNEI. V was cut by 10 bases and J by 6 bases, with 20 bases left in between. The CDR3 sequence: CATRDPLVRDTQYF. CDR3 sequence (DNA): TGTGCCACAAGAGACCCCCTAGTGCGGGATACGCAGTATTTT.

This clonotype showed up many times. The chain joins TRBV28 to TRBJ1-5; TRBD1 aligns across 7 bases. This CDR3 contains 15 residues. Germline CDR1 and CDR2: MDHEN and SYDVKM. Unmatched junction bases numbered 7, after V lost 6 bases and J lost 2 bases. The CDR3 DNA follows: TGTGCCAGCAGCCCCCAGGGGGGTGGCAATCAGCCCCAGCATTTT. It specifies CASSPQGGGNQPQHF.

The sample holds many counts of this clonotype. The chain links TRBV7-9 to TRBJ2-5, with D hard to call. The CDR3 is made up of 15 amino acids. Trimming left V 5 bases short and J 1 base short, with 14 bases between. CDR1 is SEHNR and CDR2 is FQNEAQ in the germline V gene (reference sequence). The CDR3 DNA sequence: TGTGCCAGCAGCCTTATATGGGGTGGCCAAGAGACCCAGTACTTC. Its translation is CASSLIWGGQETQYF.

The chain combines TRBV7-9 with TRBJ2-3, with 13 bases lining up with TRBD2. In germline, CDR1 is SEHNR, CDR2 FQNEAQ (reference sequence). This CDR3 has 18 residues. Trimming took 1 base from V and 0 from J; bases not matched to a gene: 4. The CDR3 sequence is CASSLGGLAGSSTDTQYF. In DNA form, the CDR3 reads TGTGCCAGCAGCTTAGGGGGACTAGCGGGATCAAGCACAGATACGCAGTATTTT.

This clonotype was seen a handful of times. Given a much more abundant clone one base away, this may be a read error. Here the CDR3 DNA reads TGTGCCAGCACCGGGGGCGCTTCTGTGGCCAACGTCCTGACTTTC. Amino acid sequence: CASTGGASVANVLTF. V gene TRBV6-2 or TRBV6-3 combines with J gene TRBJ2-6, with D possibly being TRBD1 or TRBD2 (6 bases each). The germline CDR1 and CDR2 sequences are MNHEY and SVGEGT. CDR3 length equals 15 residues.

This clonotype occurred a few times. The gene calls are TRBV7-7 and TRBJ2-7; D possibly corresponds to TRBD1 (6 bases). The CDR3 covers 13 residues. Germline V lookup: CDR1 SSHAT, CDR2 FNYEAQ (reference sequence). The CDR3 region is CFTGTPSSYEQYF. DNA of the CDR3: TGTTTCACCGGGACACCCAGCTCCTACGAGCAGTACTTC.